This T cell receptor (beta chain) is from a study of T cell responses to AZD1222 COVID-19 vaccine. Regarding this clone: The antigen is unknown.

V was cut by 3 bases and J by 6 bases, with 14 bases left in between. CDR3 length: 14 amino acids. Germline V CDR1 and CDR2: MDHEN, SYDVKM. The data were produced by immunoSEQ multiplex PCR, yet TCRdb's version contains in-frame clones alone and is incomplete. In the table there are about 150,000 clones, approximately 91% of which are singletons. Findings and limits, study-wide: All repertoire sampling was performed exclusively after the peak T cell response. Spike regions recognized by vaccine-associated CD4 TCRs spanned the protein, led by 160-218 and 743-854.

This rearrangement joins TRBV28 to TRBJ1-2, with D maybe TRBD1 (5 bases). Sequenced material: peripheral blood, taken after recovery from COVID-19. The sequence was collected from an adult who had recovered from COVID-19. CDR3 nucleotides: TGTGCCAGCAGTTTCGGTTCCAGGGCCCATGGCTACACCTTC. Translated, it gives CASSFGSRAHGYTF.